The 8 T cell receptor beta chains below were found in one sample sequenced in a study of blood T cell repertoires in COVID-19. Method: immunoSEQ multiplex PCR; TCRdb's copy keeps in-frame clones and lacks some. The sample consists of more than 90,000 clones, 75% to 85% of them appearing once. Sequencing was performed on peripheral blood. The receptors come from a man in his 70s with acute or convalescent COVID-19.

The chain employs TRBV5-1 and TRBJ2-7; D perhaps matches TRBD1 (6 bases). Germline CDR1 reads SGHRS; CDR2 reads YFSETQ. The CDR3 covers 15 residues. Trimming cost V 4 bases and J 4 bases, with 18 bases left between them. CDR3 nucleotide sequence: TGCGCCAGCAGCCGGGACATCAACAAGGATTACGAGCAGTACTTC. The encoded protein is CASSRDINKDYEQYF.

CDR3 protein: CASAVQDVMEELFF. The CDR3 DNA sequence: TGTGCCAGCGCGGTACAGGACGTAATGGAAGAACTGTTTTTT. The V gene is TRBV6-5, the J gene TRBJ1-4; D possibly corresponds to TRBD1 (5 bases). CDR1 and CDR2 (germline): MNHEY, SVGAGI. V was shortened by 8 bases and J by 12 bases, with 22 bases between the two germline ends. The CDR3 length is 14 residues.

The chain combines TRBV28 with TRBJ1-2; the D gene is possibly TRBD1 (5 bases). The CDR3 consists of 12 residues. Between the trimmed V and J ends, which lost 6 bases and 6 bases, there was a span of 11 bases. Germline loops: CDR1 MDHEN, CDR2 SYDVKM. CDR3 nucleotides: TGTGCCAGCAGCCCAGGGTCCCATGGCTACACCTTC. Its protein is CASSPGSHGYTF.

The gene calls are TRBV9 and TRBJ1-4; 11 bases align to TRBD1. The CDR3 is made up of 15 amino acids. Germline values: CDR1 SGDLS, CDR2 YYNGEE. The V segment lost 4 bases and the J segment 10 bases; nucleotides outside the gene matches: 9. The CDR3 sequence is CASSLDGQGAAKLFF. CDR3 DNA: TGTGCCAGCAGCCTCGATGGACAGGGGGCGGCAAAACTGTTTTTT.

The rearrangement links TRBV2 to TRBJ1-1, with TRBD1 matching 10 bases. The CDR3 loop spans 13 amino acids. The junction had 5 bases not matched to a gene; V was cut back by 7 bases and J by 6 bases. Germline-derived CDR1 and CDR2 are SNHLY and FYNNEI. The CDR3 DNA sequence: TGTGCCAGCATCGGACAGGGGGTCCCTGAAGCTTTCTTT. Protein: CASIGQGVPEAFF.

The rearrangement joins TRBV18 to TRBJ1-1; D not certain. Per germline, CDR1 KGHSH and CDR2 LQKENI. V gave up 5 bases and J gave up 5 bases, with 12 bases separating them. This CDR3 has 13 amino acids. The CDR3 sequence: CASSSAGGTEAFF. DNA for the CDR3: TGTGCCAGCTCATCCGCCGGCGGGACTGAAGCTTTCTTT. The variable domain in full, with the rest retrieved from reference TRBV18 and TRBJ1-1, is NAGVMQNPRHLVRRRGQEARLRCSPMKGHSHVYWYRQLPEEGLKFMVYLQKENIIDESGMPKERFSAEFPKEGPSILRIQQVVRGDSAAYFCASSSAGGTEAFFGQGTRLTVV.

J is TRBJ2-5 and V is TRBV5-1; D gene uncertain. The CDR3 is 13 amino acids. V dropped 5 bases and J dropped 1 base, with 9 bases sitting between them. Germline loops: CDR1 SGHRS, CDR2 YFSETQ. CDR3 nucleotide sequence: TGCGCCAGCAGATCGGAGTTCCAAGAGACCCAGTACTTC. It yields the protein CASRSEFQETQYF.

The V and J genes are TRBV5-4 and TRBJ1-1, with a weak D call TRBD1 (5 bases). V was pared by 4 bases and J by 2 bases, with 21 bases between. Germline-derived CDR1 and CDR2 are SGHNT and YYREEE (reference sequence). The CDR3 consists of 17 residues. The CDR3 sequence is CASSLNGAALLNTEAFF. DNA of the CDR3: TGTGCCAGCAGCCTGAATGGGGCGGCCCTTCTTAACACTGAAGCTTTCTTT.